Listed here are 14 T cell receptor beta chains from one sample, sequenced in a study of technical replicates of blood from a handful of donors. Method: immunoSEQ multiplex PCR; TCRdb's copy keeps in-frame clones and lacks some. Among tens of thousands of clones listed, around 94% were seen once. Sequenced: T cells isolated from PBMCs. All receptors come from a human donor in good health.

V is TRBV5-4 and J is TRBJ2-7, with TRBD2 identical over 11 bases. CDR3 length: 15 residues. Trimming cost V 4 bases and J 4 bases; bases outside gene matches: 7. Looked up from germline, CDR1 is SGHNT and CDR2 is YYREEE (reference sequence). The CDR3 nucleotides read TGTGCCAGCAGCACCCTAGCGGGAGGTGGGTACGAGCAGTACTTC. Translated: CASSTLAGGGYEQYF.

This chain joins TRBV29-1 and TRBJ2-7; 8 bases fit TRBD2. Germline CDR1 is SQVTM and CDR2 is ANQGSEA. This CDR3 is 12 amino acids long. J was trimmed by 2 bases and V by 4 bases; bases with no gene match: 1. CDR3 sequence: CSVGAGAYEQYF. The CDR3 DNA follows: TGCAGCGTTGGAGCGGGGGCCTACGAGCAGTACTTC.

The rearrangement uses TRBV14 and TRBJ1-1, with 7 positions matching TRBD1. The CDR3 has 14 amino acids. CDR1 and CDR2 from the germline V gene are SGHDN and FVKESK. V shed 5 bases and J 6 bases; nucleotides not matched to a gene: 9. The CDR3 DNA is TGTGCCAGCAGCTATATGACAGGGATTGCTGAAGCTTTCTTT. Translating gives CASSYMTGIAEAFF.

This chain connects TRBV6-5 to TRBJ2-5; perhaps TRBD2 as D (5 bases). V lost 6 bases and J lost 5, with 13 bases in between. The germline gives CDR1 MNHEY, CDR2 SVGAGI. The CDR3 covers 13 residues. The CDR3 nucleotides are TGTGCCAGCAGCCTAGCACCGGCGGAGACCCAGTACTTC. This translates into CASSLAPAETQYF.

The CDR3 sequence: CASSKQGQGNTIYF. Written as DNA, the CDR3 is TGTGCCAGCAGCAAACAGGGGCAGGGAAACACCATATATTTT. This rearrangement joins TRBV13 to TRBJ1-3, with 7 positions matching TRBD1. CDR1 is PRHDT, CDR2 FYEKMQ, per germline (reference sequence). This CDR3 is 14 amino acids long. The J segment lost 4 bases and the V segment lost 5 bases, leaving 5 bases of the junction unmatched.

This chain connects TRBV19 to TRBJ2-3; D perhaps matches TRBD2 (6 bases). V lost 3 bases, J lost 5 bases, and 12 bases lay in between. The CDR3 has 14 amino acids. Germline CDR1 LNHDA, CDR2 SQIVND (reference sequence). CDR3 bases: TGTGCCAGTAGTATTCTCGGGAGTCAAGATACGCAGTATTTT. Encoded protein: CASSILGSQDTQYF.

The V and J genes are TRBV6-5 and TRBJ1-1, with a possible D match to TRBD1 (5 bases). The V gene lost 3 bases and the J gene lost 4 bases, with 12 bases spanning the gap. This CDR3 region has 14 residues. Germline assignment: CDR1 MNHEY and CDR2 SVGAGI. CDR3 loop: CASSYRKGVTEAFF. The CDR3 DNA reads TGTGCCAGCAGTTATCGAAAAGGGGTCACTGAAGCTTTCTTT.

This clone came up once. The J gene is TRBJ2-7, the V gene TRBV20-1; 7 bases match TRBD1. Per germline, CDR1 DFQATT and CDR2 SNEGSKA (reference sequence). J lost 1 base, V lost 6 bases, and 0 bases had no gene match. This CDR3 has 11 amino acids. This chain's CDR3 is CSARGSYEQYF. The CDR3 DNA is TGCAGTGCCAGGGGGTCCTACGAGCAGTACTTC.

This rearrangement joins TRBV12-5 to TRBJ2-2; the D is unclear. Germline V CDR1 and CDR2: LGHNT, FRNRAP. Between the trimmed V and J ends, which lost 2 bases and 2 bases, there was a span of 9 bases. The CDR3 length is 15 residues. The CDR3 is CASGLPTVNTGELFF. CDR3 coding DNA: TGTGCTAGTGGTTTGCCTACAGTTAACACCGGGGAGCTGTTTTTT.

The chain has TRBV6-1 and TRBJ2-1, with 7 bases identical to TRBD1. J was trimmed by 5 bases and V by 6 bases; bases with no gene match: 7. The CDR3 extends over 14 amino acids. CDR1 is MNHNS and CDR2 is SASEGT in the germline V gene. CDR3: CASRDGTANNEQFF. The CDR3 coding sequence is TGTGCCAGCAGGGATGGGACAGCTAACAATGAGCAGTTCTTC.

The rearrangement uses TRBV7-6 and TRBJ2-7; D is ambiguous. V was cut by 5 bases and J by 6 bases, with 17 bases left in between. CDR3 size: 14 residues. Germline lookup yields CDR1 SGHVS and CDR2 FNYEAQ. CDR3 coding DNA: TGTGCCAGCAGCCCGATGGCTGGCCGGGTCGAGCAGTACTTC. This gives the protein CASSPMAGRVEQYF.

This clone was recorded only once. The rearrangement uses TRBV4-2 and TRBJ1-5; 7 bases match TRBD1. Germline CDR1 is LGHNA and CDR2 is YNFKEQ. With 0 bases clipped from V and 2 bases from J, the junction kept 1 base outside the gene matches. CDR3 length: 15 amino acids. The CDR3: CASSQEGTGNQPQHF. The DNA for the CDR3 is TGTGCCAGCAGCCAAGAAGGGACAGGCAATCAGCCCCAGCATTTT.

The rearrangement uses TRBV29-1 and TRBJ2-3; possible D gene TRBD2, 6 bases. The germline V gene encodes CDR1 SQVTM and CDR2 ANQGSEA. Deletions cut 0 bases from V and 4 bases from J, with 14 bases between. The CDR3 extends over 15 amino acids. CDR3 DNA sequence: TGCAGCGTTGAAGATTTACTAGCCCACCCAGATACGCAGTATTTT. Its protein product is CSVEDLLAHPDTQYF.

This chain connects TRBV6-5 to TRBJ1-1; no clear D. Germline V gene sequence: CDR1 MNHEY, CDR2 SVGAGI. The CDR3 contains 13 residues. The germline V and J ends were trimmed by 2 bases and 5 bases, with 9 bases remaining between them. The CDR3 DNA sequence: TGTGCCAGCAGTTACAGCCTAAGAACTGAAGCTTTCTTT. It translates to CASSYSLRTEAFF.